This T cell receptor beta chain was retrieved from a study of Graves' ophthalmopathy and Graves' hyperthyroidism. Study-wide results and caveats: A classifier, a 13-signature model, separated ophthalmopathy from stable hyperthyroidism with about 87% sensitivity and approximately 80% specificity. Appearing in blood as well were most expanded thyroid clonotypes above 0.001 frequency.

This clonotype was detected ten times or more. Its antigen is unidentified. Germline loops: CDR1 MNHEY, CDR2 SVGEGT. CDR3 length: 14 residues. Germline trimming cut 5 bases from V and 5 bases from J; bases unmatched to any gene: 6. Diagnostic conclusions were grounded in clinical symptoms, serum thyroxine, TRAb, thyroid ultrasound and orbital computed tomography. RNA transcripts were the template, and TCR beta CDR3 regions were amplified from them. HTBI primers were employed in first-round RT-PCR, then a second-round multiplex PCR followed. TCRdb reprocessed the multiplex PCR reads via MiXCR and lists one record per CDR3 protein. This sample has roughly 400,000 distinct CDR3 sequences, with 15% found just once.

J is TRBJ1-5 and V is TRBV6-2 or TRBV6-3; 7 nucleotides agree with TRBD1. The TCR originated in a woman under 30 with stable Graves' hyperthyroidism. Specimen: peripheral blood. The CDR3 reads CASSTRDRYQPQHF. CDR3 bases: TGTGCCAGCAGTACCCGGGACAGATATCAGCCCCAGCATTTT.